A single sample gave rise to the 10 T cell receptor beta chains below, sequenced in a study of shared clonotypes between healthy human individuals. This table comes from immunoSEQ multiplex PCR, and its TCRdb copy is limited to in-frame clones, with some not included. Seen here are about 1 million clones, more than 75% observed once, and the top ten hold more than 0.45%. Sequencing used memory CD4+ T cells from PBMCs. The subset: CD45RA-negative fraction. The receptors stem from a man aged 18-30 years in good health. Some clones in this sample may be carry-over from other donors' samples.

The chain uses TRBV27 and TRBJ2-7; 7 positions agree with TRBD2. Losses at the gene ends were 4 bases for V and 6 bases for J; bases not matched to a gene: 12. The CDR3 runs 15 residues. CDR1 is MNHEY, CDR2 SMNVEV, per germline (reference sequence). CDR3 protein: CASSSGGASGGEQYF. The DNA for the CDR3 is TGTGCCAGCAGTTCGGGTGGGGCTAGCGGAGGCGAGCAGTACTTC.

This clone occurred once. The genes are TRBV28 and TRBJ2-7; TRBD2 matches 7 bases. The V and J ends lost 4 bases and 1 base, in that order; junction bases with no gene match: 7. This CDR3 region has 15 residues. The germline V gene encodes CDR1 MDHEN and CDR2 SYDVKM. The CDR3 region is CASSSGGALSYEQYF. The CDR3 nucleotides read TGTGCCAGCAGTTCGGGGGGTGCACTTTCCTACGAGCAGTACTTC.

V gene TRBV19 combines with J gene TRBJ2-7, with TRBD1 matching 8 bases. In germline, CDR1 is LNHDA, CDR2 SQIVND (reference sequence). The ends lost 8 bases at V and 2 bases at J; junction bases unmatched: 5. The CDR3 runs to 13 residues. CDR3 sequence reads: CASGTGRPYEQYF. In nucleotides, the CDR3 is TGTGCCAGTGGGACAGGCCGTCCCTACGAGCAGTACTTC.

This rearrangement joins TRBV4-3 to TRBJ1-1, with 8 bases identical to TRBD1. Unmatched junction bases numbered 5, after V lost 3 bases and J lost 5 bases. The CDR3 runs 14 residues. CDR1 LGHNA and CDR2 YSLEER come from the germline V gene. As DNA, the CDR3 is TGCGCCAGCAGCCACAGGGGGCGGCTGACTGAAGCTTTCTTT. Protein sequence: CASSHRGRLTEAFF.

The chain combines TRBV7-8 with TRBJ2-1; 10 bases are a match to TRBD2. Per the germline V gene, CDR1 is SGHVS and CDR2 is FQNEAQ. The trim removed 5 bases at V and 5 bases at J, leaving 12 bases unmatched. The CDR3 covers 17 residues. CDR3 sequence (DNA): TGTGCCAGCAGCCTACCTAAGGGGCTAGCGGGAGACAATGAGCAGTTCTTC. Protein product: CASSLPKGLAGDNEQFF.

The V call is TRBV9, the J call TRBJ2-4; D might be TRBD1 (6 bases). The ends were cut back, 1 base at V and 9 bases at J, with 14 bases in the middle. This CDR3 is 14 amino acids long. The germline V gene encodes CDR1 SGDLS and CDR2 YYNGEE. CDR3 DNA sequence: TGTGCCAGCAGCGTATTACCAGGGGATGGCATTCAGTACTTC. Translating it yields CASSVLPGDGIQYF.

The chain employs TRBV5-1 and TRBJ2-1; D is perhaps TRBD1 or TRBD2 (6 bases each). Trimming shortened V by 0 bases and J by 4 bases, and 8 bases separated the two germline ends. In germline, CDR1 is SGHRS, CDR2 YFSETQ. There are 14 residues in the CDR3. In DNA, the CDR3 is TGCGCCAGCAGCTTGGAGGGGGGATACAATGAGCAGTTCTTC. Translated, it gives CASSLEGGYNEQFF.

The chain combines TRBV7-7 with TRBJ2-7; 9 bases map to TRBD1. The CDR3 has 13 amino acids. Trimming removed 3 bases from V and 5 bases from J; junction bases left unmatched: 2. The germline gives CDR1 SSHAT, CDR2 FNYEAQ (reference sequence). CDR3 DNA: TGTGCCAGCAGCTTGGACAGGGGTAACGAGCAGTACTTC. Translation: CASSLDRGNEQYF.

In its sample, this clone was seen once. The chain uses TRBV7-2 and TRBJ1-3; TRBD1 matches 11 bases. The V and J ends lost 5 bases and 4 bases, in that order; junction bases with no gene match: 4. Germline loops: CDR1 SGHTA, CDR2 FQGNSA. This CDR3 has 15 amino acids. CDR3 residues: CASSQGQGAGNTIYF. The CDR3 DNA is TGTGCCAGCAGCCAAGGACAGGGGGCCGGAAACACCATATATTTT.

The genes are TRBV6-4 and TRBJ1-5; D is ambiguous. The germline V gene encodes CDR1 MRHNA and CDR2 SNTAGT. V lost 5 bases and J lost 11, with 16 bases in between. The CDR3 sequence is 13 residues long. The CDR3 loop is CASSLDGVGAQHF. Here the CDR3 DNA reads TGTGCCAGCAGTCTCGATGGAGTCGGGGCCCAGCATTTT.